The 16 T cell receptor beta chains presented below share a single source sample, sequenced in a study of blood T cell repertoires in COVID-19. The table came from immunoSEQ multiplex PCR; TCRdb's copy has only in-frame clones and leaves some out. The sample carries about 230,000 clones, roughly 82% recorded once. The sample was peripheral blood. The receptor source for this set is a woman aged 40 to 55 who had recovered from COVID-19.

The chain couples TRBV27 to TRBJ1-6; unclear D gene. Germline values: CDR1 MNHEY, CDR2 SMNVEV (reference sequence). With 3 bases removed from V and 9 bases from J, the gap between germline ends came to 9 bases. The CDR3 has 13 amino acids. This CDR3 is CASSFAKSSPLHF. The CDR3 bases are TGTGCCAGCAGTTTCGCCAAGAGTTCACCCCTCCACTTT.

The chain employs TRBV18 and TRBJ1-1, with D uncertain. This CDR3 has 14 amino acids. Germline V lookup: CDR1 KGHSH, CDR2 LQKENI. V lost 4 bases and J lost 0, with 9 bases in between. CDR3 bases: TGTGCCAGCTCACAGACGGACTTGAACACTGAAGCTTTCTTT. Its protein product is CASSQTDLNTEAFF.

The V call is TRBV10-3, the J call TRBJ1-4; possibly TRBD1 for D (6 bases). The CDR3 totals 16 residues. Trimming took 1 base from V and 4 from J, leaving 13 bases between them. Germline V gene sequence: CDR1 ENHRY, CDR2 SYGVKD. CDR3 in amino acids: CAISELGTTNNEKLFF. For the CDR3, the DNA is TGTGCCATCAGTGAGTTGGGGACAACGAATAATGAAAAACTGTTTTTT.

CDR3 DNA: TGTGCCAGCAGCCGGACAGGGGGCTTTTACGAGCAGTACTTC. Translation gives CASSRTGGFYEQYF. The chain links TRBV13 to TRBJ2-7, with 11 bases fitting TRBD1. Germline V lookup: CDR1 PRHDT, CDR2 FYEKMQ (reference sequence). The ends lost 5 bases at V and 4 bases at J; junction bases unmatched: 4. The CDR3 sequence is 14 residues long.

The gene calls are TRBV20-1 and TRBJ2-7; 7 nucleotides line up with TRBD1. Trimming at V came to 3 bases and at J to 6 bases, leaving 8 bases not matched to a gene. The CDR3 length is 13 residues. Germline CDR1 is DFQATT and CDR2 is SNEGSKA (reference sequence). The CDR3 DNA is TGCAGTGCTAGTTGGTCGGCAGGGGGCGAGCAGTACTTC. It encodes CSASWSAGGEQYF.

The V call is TRBV5-1, the J call TRBJ2-4, with TRBD2 identical over 11 bases. V was clipped by 0 bases and J by 9 bases; unmatched bases: 8. There are 16 residues in the CDR3. CDR1 is SGHRS and CDR2 is YFSETQ in the germline V gene. The CDR3 protein is CASSLGLAGLEGIQYF. CDR3 nucleotides: TGCGCCAGCAGCTTGGGACTAGCGGGGCTAGAGGGCATTCAGTACTTC.

The chain links TRBV5-1 to TRBJ2-7; D is possibly TRBD2 (6 bases). Germline V lookup: CDR1 SGHRS, CDR2 YFSETQ. Trimming cost V 0 bases and J 2 bases, with 18 bases left between them. There are 17 residues in the CDR3. The CDR3 here is CASSLASDNTGAYEQYF. The CDR3 nucleotides are TGCGCCAGCAGCTTGGCCTCGGACAACACGGGGGCCTACGAGCAGTACTTC.

CDR3 sequence: CASRPDRPNQPQHF. The CDR3 DNA follows: TGTGCCAGTCGACCTGACAGACCTAATCAGCCCCAGCATTTT. This chain connects TRBV19 to TRBJ1-5, with D perhaps TRBD1 (5 bases). V was shortened by 8 bases and J by 4 bases, with 15 bases between the two germline ends. CDR1 is LNHDA, CDR2 SQIVND, per germline (reference sequence). This CDR3 spans 14 amino acids.

The chain joins TRBV29-1 to TRBJ2-3; 7 nucleotides align to TRBD1. Germline lookup yields CDR1 SQVTM and CDR2 ANQGSEA. Losses at the gene ends were 7 bases for V and 3 bases for J; bases not matched to a gene: 4. This CDR3 region has 12 residues. The CDR3 DNA reads as TGCAGCGCGGAGACAGGGACAGATACGCAGTATTTT. Amino acid sequence: CSAETGTDTQYF.

The gene calls are TRBV7-8 and TRBJ1-2; D remains unclear. The CDR3 has 11 residues. Trimming removed 5 bases from V and 5 bases from J, with 6 bases in between. From germline, CDR1 is SGHVS and CDR2 FQNEAQ. In DNA, the CDR3 is TGTGCCAGCAGCCCCCTTTATGGCTACACCTTC. Its protein product is CASSPLYGYTF.

DNA of the CDR3: TGTGCCAGCAGCTTACTAATCAACACCGGGGAGCTGTTTTTT. Encoded protein: CASSLLINTGELFF. The J gene is TRBJ2-2, the V gene TRBV7-2; D ambiguous. The germline gives CDR1 SGHTA, CDR2 FQGNSA. V was shortened by 2 bases and J by 2 bases, with 6 bases between the two germline ends. The CDR3 has 14 amino acids.

The chain carries TRBV28 and TRBJ2-1; 7 bases are shared with TRBD2. There are 15 residues in the CDR3. Germline assignment: CDR1 MDHEN and CDR2 SYDVKM. J lost 7 bases, V lost 5 bases, and 11 bases had no gene match. The CDR3 nucleotides read TGTGCCAGCAGTATCCCCCGGGGGGTAAAAAATGAGCAGTTCTTC. Protein: CASSIPRGVKNEQFF. Full variable domain (missing parts from reference TRBV28 and TRBJ2-1): DVKVTQSSRYLVKRTGEKVFLECVQDMDHENMFWYRQDPGLGLRLIYFSYDVKMKEKGDIPEGYSVSREKKERFSLILESASTNQTSMYLCASSIPRGVKNEQFFGPGTRLTVL.

A remark on this clone: Mismatch with germline at one junction end may stem from a read error. This chain connects TRBV6-6 to TRBJ2-7, with D possibly being TRBD1 (5 bases). Looked up from germline, CDR1 is MNHNY and CDR2 is SVGAGI (reference sequence). This CDR3 comprises 15 residues. CDR3 nucleotide sequence: TGTGCCAGCAGTTACTGGGGCAGGGTATCCTCCGAGCAGTACTTC. This gives the protein CASSYWGRVSSEQYF.

This rearrangement joins TRBV11-2 to TRBJ2-4; TRBD2 matches at 8 bases. CDR1 and CDR2 from the germline V gene are SGHAT and FQNNGV. The CDR3 is 14 amino acids. V shed 5 bases, J shed 7 bases, and the junction held 7 bases outside the gene matches. CDR3 sequence reads: CASSVGLAGNIQYF. The CDR3 coding sequence is TGTGCCAGCAGCGTAGGACTAGCTGGTAACATTCAGTACTTC.

The chain carries TRBV19 and TRBJ1-1; the D is unclear. The CDR3 runs 13 residues. V lost 3 bases, J lost 0 bases, and 5 bases lay in between. CDR1 is LNHDA, CDR2 SQIVND, per germline (reference sequence). CDR3 coding DNA: TGTGCCAGTAGTATGACAATGAACACTGAAGCTTTCTTT. Protein: CASSMTMNTEAFF.

The chain is built from TRBV7-9 and TRBJ2-3, with TRBD2 identical over 7 bases. The V segment lost 2 bases and the J segment 0 bases; nucleotides outside the gene matches: 2. The germline gives CDR1 SEHNR, CDR2 FQNEAQ (reference sequence). This CDR3 is 15 amino acids long. The CDR3 region is CASSLRRGSTDTQYF. CDR3 bases: TGTGCCAGCAGCTTACGGCGGGGGAGCACAGATACGCAGTATTTT.